The source of this TCR beta chain is a study of blood T cell repertoires in COVID-19 (dated by TCRdb to the early 2020s). About the full investigation: Samples covering the acute and convalescent phases of COVID-19 were provided by collaborators in the United States, Italy and Spain. The material from the prospective study consisted of cDNA or gDNA derived from T cells, B-cell-depleted T cells, or PBMCs. The dataset comprised deeply sampled blood TCRbeta repertoires from subjects exposed to, actively infected with, or recovered from COVID-19. The repertoires were made available in a free public database intended to serve as a resource for research on the immune response to SARS-CoV-2. The samples were drawn from two sources: the first 160 participants of the ongoing ImmuneRACE study, and some 1,300 subjects contributed by 6 global collaborators. Nearly every sample came with metadata listing a de-identified subject ID, COVID-19 status, age in years and sex. HLA class I and class II types, where available, came from metadata supplied by the sample provider rather than from assay-based typing.

Broad study findings and their caveats: The amount of clinical and demographic metadata varied by source and participant and was provided uncurated.

In Seattle, one collaborating source enrolled patients while the infection was active and tracked those patients longitudinally over the course of disease. Each collaborating institution followed its own protocols to collect whole blood in K2EDTA tubes. Collaborator samples were shipped for TCRbeta analysis as frozen whole blood, isolated PBMCs, or DNA extracted from either sample type. Including the terminal cysteine and phenylalanine, the CDR3 comprises 13 residues. The retained sequence is limited to the CDR3, 39 bases, with the frame set at the first base. For this chain, trimming is 5 bases at the V end and 1 base at the J end, and the number of junction bases without a gene match is 5. CDR1 GTSNPN and CDR2 SVGIG were looked up in the germline V gene (reference sequence). Turning to this clone: Its specific antigen is unknown. Base qualities are missing; no much larger clone stands one base away.

The immunoSEQ Assay, a bias-controlled multiplex PCR, was used to amplify TCRbeta CDR3 regions from genomic DNA. The original methods were these. Within the assay, amplification of reference gene primers was used to estimate how many nucleated cells each sample contained. Sequence reads were collapsed and filtered to measure the absolute abundance of every unique TCRbeta CDR3 rearrangement. For each sample, productive Simpson clonality was calculated by taking the square root of Simpson's diversity index across productive rearrangements. What TCRdb holds here is the immuneACCESS table cut down to in-frame rearrangements. Part of the clones is not present; checked against another copy, under half of the missing clones reflect an unresolved V gene, and the others are unexplained. V and J calls and clone size are those listed in that table; D and trimming were worked out from the DNA. The sample yields approximately 270,000 clones; about 85% were counted once. The ten largest clones add up to 0.87% of the sample.

The sample comprised peripheral blood. The V and J segments used are TRBV30 and TRBJ2-7; 7 middle bases align to TRBD1. This clonotype was obtained from a human donor with COVID-19, enrolled during active disease. The donor label of this sample is uncertain. The CDR3: CAWRNRGSYEQYF. The DNA sequence is TGTGCCTGGCGGAACAGGGGATCCTACGAGCAGTACTTC.